This T cell receptor (beta chain) was identified in a study of blood T cell repertoires in COVID-19 (dated by TCRdb to 2019 to 2021). About the full investigation: Samples from collaborators originated in the United States, Italy and Spain and spanned both the acute and convalescent phases of COVID-19. The material from the prospective study consisted of cDNA or gDNA derived from T cells, B-cell-depleted T cells, or PBMCs. The dataset comprised deeply sampled blood TCRbeta repertoires from subjects exposed to, actively infected with, or recovered from COVID-19. A freely available public database, intended as a resource for researchers studying the immune response to SARS-CoV-2, is where the repertoires were released. Samples came from the ongoing ImmuneRACE study (first 160 participants) plus 1,254 subjects from 6 global collaborators. Nearly every sample came with metadata listing a de-identified subject ID, COVID-19 status, age in years and sex. Where available, HLA class I and class II types were taken from metadata supplied by the sample provider and were not determined by assay-based typing. Findings and caveats that apply to the study as a whole: The amount of clinical and demographic metadata varied by source and participant and was provided uncurated.

About this clone: The clone's antigen remains unknown. Per-nucleotide qualities are absent, and no much larger clonotype sits a single base away.

Deletion took 7 bases off V and 7 bases off J, with a span of 13 bases between the germline ends. The germline V gene gives CDR1 as MNHEY and CDR2 as SVGAGI. The CDR3 sequence holds 13 residues, the cysteine and phenylalanine included. The CDR3 DNA has 39 bases and is translated from base 1. TCRbeta CDR3 regions were amplified from genomic DNA using the immunoSEQ Assay, a bias-controlled multiplex PCR. Per the original workflow: Nucleated cell counts per sample were estimated from amplification of reference gene primers within the assay. Sequence reads were collapsed and filtered to measure the absolute abundance of every unique TCRbeta CDR3 rearrangement. For each sample, productive Simpson clonality was calculated as the square root of Simpson's diversity index across productive rearrangements. Not all clones reach the TCRdb copy of this immuneACCESS table, which keeps in-frame sequences only. Checked studies attribute under half of the gap to unresolved V genes and leave the rest unexplained. V and J calls and clone size come straight from that table; D and trimming were deduced from the DNA. For this sample there are about 230,000 clones; more than 70% appear just once. The biggest ten clones account for roughly 5.7% of the sample.

Whole blood was collected in K2EDTA tubes by collaborating institutions according to the institutions' own protocols. For TCRbeta analysis, collaborator samples were shipped as frozen whole blood, as isolated PBMCs, or as DNA extracted from either sample type. The receptor chain draws on TRBV6-5 and TRBJ1-4; the D gene is possibly TRBD1, with 5 bases matching. The TCR originated in a man aged 80 or over with acute or convalescent COVID-19. Sequenced material: peripheral blood. In nucleotides, the sequence is TGTGCCAGCAAGGTGGTGGGGGGTGAAAAACTGTTTTTT. It codes for CASKVVGGEKLFF.